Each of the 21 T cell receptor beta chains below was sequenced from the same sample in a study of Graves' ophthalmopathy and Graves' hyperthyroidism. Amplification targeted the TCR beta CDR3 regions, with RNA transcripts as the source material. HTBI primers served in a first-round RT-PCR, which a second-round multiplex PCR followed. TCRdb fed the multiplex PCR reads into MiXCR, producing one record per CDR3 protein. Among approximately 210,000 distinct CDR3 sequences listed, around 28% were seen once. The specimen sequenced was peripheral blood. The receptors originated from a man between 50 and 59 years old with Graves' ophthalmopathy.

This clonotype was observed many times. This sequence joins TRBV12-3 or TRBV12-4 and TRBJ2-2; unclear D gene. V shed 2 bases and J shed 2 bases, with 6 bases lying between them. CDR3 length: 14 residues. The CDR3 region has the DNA TGTGCCAGCAGTTTAACAGCAAACACCGGGGAGCTGTTTTTT. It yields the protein CASSLTANTGELFF.

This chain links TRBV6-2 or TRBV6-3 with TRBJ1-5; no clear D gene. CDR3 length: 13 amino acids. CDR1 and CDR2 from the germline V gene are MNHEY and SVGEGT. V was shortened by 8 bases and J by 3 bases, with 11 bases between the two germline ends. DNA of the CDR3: TGTGCCAGCGGTTTAGCCTTCAATCAGCCCCAGCATTTT. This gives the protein CASGLAFNQPQHF.

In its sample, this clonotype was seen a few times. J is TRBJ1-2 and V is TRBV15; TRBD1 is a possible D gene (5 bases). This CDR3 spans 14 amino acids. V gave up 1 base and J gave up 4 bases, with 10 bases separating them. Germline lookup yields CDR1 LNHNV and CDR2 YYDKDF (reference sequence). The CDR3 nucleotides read TGTGCCACCAGCAGAGTGGGGGGTTCCTATGGCTACACCTTC. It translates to CATSRVGGSYGYTF.

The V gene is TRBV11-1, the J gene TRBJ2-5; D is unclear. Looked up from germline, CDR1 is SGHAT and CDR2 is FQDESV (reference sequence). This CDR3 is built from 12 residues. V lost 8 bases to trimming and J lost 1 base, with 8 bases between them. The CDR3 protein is CASRRAQETQYF. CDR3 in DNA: TGTGCCAGCCGCCGAGCCCAAGAGACCCAGTACTTC.

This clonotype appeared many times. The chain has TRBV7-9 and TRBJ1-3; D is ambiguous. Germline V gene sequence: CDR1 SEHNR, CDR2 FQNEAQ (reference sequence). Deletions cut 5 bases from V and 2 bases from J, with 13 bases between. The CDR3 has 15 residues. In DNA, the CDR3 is TGTGCCAGCAGCCCCCGCTTTGGAGCTGGAAACACCATATATTTT. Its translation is CASSPRFGAGNTIYF.

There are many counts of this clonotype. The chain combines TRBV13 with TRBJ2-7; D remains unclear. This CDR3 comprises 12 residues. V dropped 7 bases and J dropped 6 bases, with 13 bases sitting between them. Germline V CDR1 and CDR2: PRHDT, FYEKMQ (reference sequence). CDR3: CASTLGEAEQYF. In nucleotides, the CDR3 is TGTGCCAGCACCCTAGGAGAGGCCGAGCAGTACTTC.

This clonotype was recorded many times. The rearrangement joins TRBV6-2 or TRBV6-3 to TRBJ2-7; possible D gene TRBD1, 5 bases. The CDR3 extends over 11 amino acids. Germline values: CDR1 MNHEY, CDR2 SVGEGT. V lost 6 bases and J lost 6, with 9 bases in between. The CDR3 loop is CASSQGGEQYF. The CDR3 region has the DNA TGTGCCAGCAGCCAGGGTGGCGAGCAGTACTTC.

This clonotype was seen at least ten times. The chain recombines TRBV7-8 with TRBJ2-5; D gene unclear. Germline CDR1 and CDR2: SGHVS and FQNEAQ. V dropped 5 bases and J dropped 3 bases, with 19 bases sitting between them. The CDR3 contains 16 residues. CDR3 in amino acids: CASSRLALKVEETQYF. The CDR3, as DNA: TGTGCCAGCAGCCGCTTAGCCCTTAAGGTGGAAGAGACCCAGTACTTC.

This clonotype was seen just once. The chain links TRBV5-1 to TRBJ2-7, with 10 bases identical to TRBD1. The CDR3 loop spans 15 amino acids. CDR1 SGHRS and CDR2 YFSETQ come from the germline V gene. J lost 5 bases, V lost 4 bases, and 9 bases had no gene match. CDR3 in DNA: TGCGCCAGCAGCCGAGGACAGGGGGTTTTTGACGAGCAGTACTTC. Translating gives CASSRGQGVFDEQYF. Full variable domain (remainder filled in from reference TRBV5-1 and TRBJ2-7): KAGVTQTPRYLIKTRGQQVTLSCSPISGHRSVSWYQQTPGQGLQFLFEYFSETQRNKGNFPGRFSGRQFSNSRSEMNVSTLELGDSALYLCASSRGQGVFDEQYFGPGTRLTVT.

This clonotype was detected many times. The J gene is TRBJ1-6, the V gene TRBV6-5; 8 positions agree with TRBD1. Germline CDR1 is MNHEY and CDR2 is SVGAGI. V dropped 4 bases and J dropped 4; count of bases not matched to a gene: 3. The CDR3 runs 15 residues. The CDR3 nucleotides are TGTGCCAGCAGTTCGGACAGGGATTATAATTCACCCCTCCACTTT. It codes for CASSSDRDYNSPLHF.

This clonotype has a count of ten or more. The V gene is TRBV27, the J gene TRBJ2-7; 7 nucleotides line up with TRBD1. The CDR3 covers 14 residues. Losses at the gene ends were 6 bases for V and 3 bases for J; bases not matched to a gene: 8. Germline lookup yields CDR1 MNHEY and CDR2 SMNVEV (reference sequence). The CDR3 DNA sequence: TGTGCCAGCAGAGAAGACAGGGATGGCTACGAGCAGTACTTC. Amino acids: CASREDRDGYEQYF.

CDR3 nucleotide sequence: TGTGCCAGCAGTAAAGGACCCTCCCCGAGGGAGCAGTACTTC. Translating gives CASSKGPSPREQYF. This chain links TRBV6-1 with TRBJ2-7; D not certain. This CDR3 contains 14 residues. Germline V gene lookup returns CDR1 MNHNS and CDR2 SASEGT. V was cut by 5 bases and J by 7 bases, with 18 bases left in between.

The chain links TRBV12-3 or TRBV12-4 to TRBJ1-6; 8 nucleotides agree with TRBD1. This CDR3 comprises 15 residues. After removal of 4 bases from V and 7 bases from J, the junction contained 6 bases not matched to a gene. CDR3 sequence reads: CASSSGQGLNSPLHF. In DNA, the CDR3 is TGTGCCAGCAGTTCCGGACAGGGCCTAAATTCACCCCTCCACTTT.

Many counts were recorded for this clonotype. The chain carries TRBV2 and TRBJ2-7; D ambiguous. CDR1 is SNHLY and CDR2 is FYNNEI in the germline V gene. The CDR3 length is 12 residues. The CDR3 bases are TGTGTCGCCGGAAAGGGAAGGAACGAGCAGTACTTC. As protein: CVAGKGRNEQYF.

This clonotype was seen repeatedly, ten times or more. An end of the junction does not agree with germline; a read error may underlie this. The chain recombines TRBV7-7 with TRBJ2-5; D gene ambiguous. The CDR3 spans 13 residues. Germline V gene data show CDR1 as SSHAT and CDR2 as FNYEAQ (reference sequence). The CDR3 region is CASSLETWETQYF. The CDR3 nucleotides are TGTGCTAGCAGCTTAGAGACTTGGGAGACCCAGTACTTC.

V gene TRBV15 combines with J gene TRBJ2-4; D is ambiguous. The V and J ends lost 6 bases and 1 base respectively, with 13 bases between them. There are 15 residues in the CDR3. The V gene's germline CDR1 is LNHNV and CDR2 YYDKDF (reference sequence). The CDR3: CATRDLNRAKNIQYF. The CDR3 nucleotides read TGTGCCACCAGGGACCTTAATAGGGCCAAAAACATTCAGTACTTC.

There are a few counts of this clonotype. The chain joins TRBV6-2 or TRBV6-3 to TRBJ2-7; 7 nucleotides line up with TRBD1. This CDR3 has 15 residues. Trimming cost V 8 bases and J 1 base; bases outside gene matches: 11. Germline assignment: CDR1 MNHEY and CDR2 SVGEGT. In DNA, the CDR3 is TGTGCCAGCCGAAGTCCGGACAGGACATCCTACGAGCAGTACTTC. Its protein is CASRSPDRTSYEQYF.

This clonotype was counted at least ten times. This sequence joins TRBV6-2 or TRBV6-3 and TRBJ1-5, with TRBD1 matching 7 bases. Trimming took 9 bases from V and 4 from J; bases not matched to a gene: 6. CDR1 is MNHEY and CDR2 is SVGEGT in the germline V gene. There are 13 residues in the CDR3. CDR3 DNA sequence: TGTGCCAGTGAACAGGGGAGGAATCAGCCCCAGCATTTT. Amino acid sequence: CASEQGRNQPQHF.

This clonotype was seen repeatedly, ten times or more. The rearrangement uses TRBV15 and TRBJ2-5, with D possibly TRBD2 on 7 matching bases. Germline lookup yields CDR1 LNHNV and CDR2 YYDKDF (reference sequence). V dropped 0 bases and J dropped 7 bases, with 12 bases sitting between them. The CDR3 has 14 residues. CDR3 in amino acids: CATSRDKGEGTQYF. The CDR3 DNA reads TGTGCCACCAGCAGAGATAAGGGGGAGGGGACCCAGTACTTC.

CDR3 in DNA: TGTGCTAGTGGTTTGGGTGCCATCGAGACGATTACAGGGGGAATAGCCAAAAACATTCAGTACTTC. It translates to CASGLGAIETITGGIAKNIQYF. V gene TRBV12-5 combines with J gene TRBJ2-4; the match to TRBD1 covers 8 bases. This CDR3 region has 22 residues. Germline CDR1 LGHNT, CDR2 FRNRAP. Trimming at V came to 1 base and at J to 0 bases, leaving 20 bases not matched to a gene. Filled out from reference TRBV12-5 and TRBJ2-4, the complete variable domain reads DARVTQTPRHKVTEMGQEVTMRCQPILGHNTVFWYRQTMMQGLELLAYFRNRAPLDDSGMPKDRFSAEMPDATLATLKIQPSEPRDSAVYFCASGLGAIETITGGIAKNIQYFGAGTRLSVL.

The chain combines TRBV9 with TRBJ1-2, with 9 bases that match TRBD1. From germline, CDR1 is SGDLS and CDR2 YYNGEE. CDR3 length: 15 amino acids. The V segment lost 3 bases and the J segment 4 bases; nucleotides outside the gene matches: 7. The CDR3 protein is CASSAGTGRSYGYTF. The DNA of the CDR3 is TGTGCCAGCAGCGCGGGGACAGGGCGATCCTATGGCTACACCTTC.